These 25 T cell receptor beta chains were all obtained from the same sample, sequenced in a study of blood T cell repertoires in COVID-19. Here immunoSEQ multiplex PCR was the method, and the copy in TCRdb shows in-frame clones only, minus some. The sample includes 300,000 to 450,000 clones, around nine tenths of them seen just once. The sequencing input was peripheral blood. The receptors come from a human donor in a cohort sampled during active COVID-19.

The rearrangement links TRBV30 to TRBJ2-2, with TRBD1 matching 9 bases. This CDR3 contains 14 residues. Germline V lookup: CDR1 GTSNPN, CDR2 SVGIG (reference sequence). Losses at the gene ends were 8 bases for V and 3 bases for J; bases not matched to a gene: 7. In DNA, the CDR3 is TGTGCCGGCCGCCGGGACAGGGACACCGGGGAGCTGTTTTTT. It yields the protein CAGRRDRDTGELFF.

The chain combines TRBV28 with TRBJ1-6; TRBD1 is a possible D gene (6 bases). There are 17 residues in the CDR3. CDR1 and CDR2 from the germline V gene are MDHEN and SYDVKM. The ends were cut back, 7 bases at V and 5 bases at J, with 21 bases in the middle. The CDR3 DNA sequence: TGTGCCAGCATCCCGAGGGGGGGCTTTCCTAATAATTCACCCCTCCACTTT. It specifies CASIPRGGFPNNSPLHF.

The chain uses TRBV19 and TRBJ1-4, with D possibly TRBD1 on 5 matching bases. This CDR3 spans 13 amino acids. Germline values: CDR1 LNHDA, CDR2 SQIVND (reference sequence). V was shortened by 6 bases and J by 7 bases, with 12 bases between the two germline ends. CDR3: CASRVRDGEKLFF. CDR3 nucleotides: TGTGCCAGTAGAGTCAGGGATGGTGAAAAACTGTTTTTT.

V gene TRBV9 combines with J gene TRBJ2-3, with D perhaps TRBD2 (5 bases). V was cut by 0 bases and J by 2 bases, with 16 bases left in between. Germline V CDR1 and CDR2: SGDLS, YYNGEE. This CDR3 contains 17 residues. In DNA, the CDR3 is TGTGCCAGCAGCGTAGCTGGGAGACTCTTTAACACAGATACGCAGTATTTT. Translation: CASSVAGRLFNTDTQYF.

This chain uses TRBV5-4 with TRBJ2-7, with a tentative D call TRBD2 (5 bases). Germline V lookup: CDR1 SGHNT, CDR2 YYREEE (reference sequence). Trimming pared 0 bases from V and 3 bases from J, leaving 7 bases between. The CDR3 is 13 amino acids. The CDR3 DNA sequence: TGTGCCAGCAGCTTGGCGGGGTTCTACGAGCAGTACTTC. It translates to CASSLAGFYEQYF.

CDR3 sequence: CASTQRTEAFF. CDR3 DNA: TGTGCCAGCACGCAACGGACTGAAGCTTTCTTT. The gene calls are TRBV12-3 or TRBV12-4 and TRBJ1-1; D is undetermined. V lost 7 bases and J lost 5, with 8 bases in between. CDR3 length: 11 residues.

V gene TRBV2 combines with J gene TRBJ2-1; 10 nucleotides align to TRBD1. The J segment lost 8 bases and the V segment lost 4 bases, leaving 5 bases of the junction unmatched. CDR1 is SNHLY, CDR2 FYNNEI, per germline. The CDR3 runs to 14 residues. For the CDR3, the DNA is TGTGCCAGCAGTGGTGCGACAGGGGGCGATGAGCAGTTCTTC. Its translation is CASSGATGGDEQFF.

The V call is TRBV19, the J call TRBJ1-5, with D unresolved. V was shortened by 6 bases and J by 3 bases, with 12 bases between the two germline ends. The CDR3 loop spans 14 amino acids. The germline V gene encodes CDR1 LNHDA and CDR2 SQIVND (reference sequence). For the CDR3, the DNA is TGTGCCAGTAGCGGAGGATTGGACAATCAGCCCCAGCATTTT. Translated: CASSGGLDNQPQHF.

The gene calls are TRBV6-5 and TRBJ1-2; 10 bases line up with TRBD1. Germline V gene data show CDR1 as MNHEY and CDR2 as SVGAGI. CDR3 length: 15 residues. The V gene end was trimmed by 6 bases and the J gene end by 4 bases; junction bases not matched to a gene: 8. CDR3 protein: CASRTGDRGGYGYTF. The CDR3 DNA is TGTGCCAGCAGAACCGGGGACAGGGGTGGCTATGGCTACACCTTC.

The V gene is TRBV28, the J gene TRBJ1-1; D uncertain. The CDR3 contains 12 residues. Germline V CDR1 and CDR2: MDHEN, SYDVKM. The V and J ends lost 4 bases and 8 bases respectively, with 11 bases between them. The CDR3 loop reads CASSSNWAEAFF. DNA of the CDR3: TGTGCCAGCAGTTCCAACTGGGCGGAAGCTTTCTTT. The entire variable domain, with the rest obtained from reference TRBV28 and TRBJ1-1, is as follows: DVKVTQSSRYLVKRTGEKVFLECVQDMDHENMFWYRQDPGLGLRLIYFSYDVKMKEKGDIPEGYSVSREKKERFSLILESASTNQTSMYLCASSSNWAEAFFGQGTRLTVV.

This clone was seen a single time. The rearrangement uses TRBV18 and TRBJ2-2; 10 nucleotides match TRBD2. The V gene end was trimmed by 6 bases and the J gene end by 5 bases; junction bases not matched to a gene: 9. The CDR3 length is 16 residues. Germline V gene sequence: CDR1 KGHSH, CDR2 LQKENI. CDR3 DNA sequence: TGTGCCAGCTCGCCGGACGGGACTAGCGCAACCGGGGAGCTGTTTTTT. Residues: CASSPDGTSATGELFF.

The CDR3 DNA sequence: TGTGCCAGCACTAAAGACGAGGGGCCCCAGCATTTT. This codes for CASTKDEGPQHF. The V and J genes are TRBV12-3 or TRBV12-4 and TRBJ1-5, with D hard to call. The germline V and J ends were trimmed by 7 bases and 9 bases, with 13 bases remaining between them. This CDR3 is 12 amino acids long.

The rearrangement joins TRBV2 to TRBJ2-1, with 10 bases fitting TRBD2. The germline V gene encodes CDR1 SNHLY and CDR2 FYNNEI. This CDR3 is 15 amino acids long. V dropped 4 bases and J dropped 10; count of bases not matched to a gene: 10. The CDR3 loop reads CASSARSGRAGEQFF. CDR3 sequence (DNA): TGTGCCAGCAGTGCTAGGAGCGGGAGGGCGGGAGAGCAGTTCTTC.

The chain links TRBV18 to TRBJ1-4; TRBD1 might be the D (5 bases). The CDR3 is 15 residues long. Germline CDR1 reads KGHSH; CDR2 reads LQKENI. Trimming removed 1 base at V and 3 bases at J, with 9 bases between. The CDR3 bases are TGTGCCAGCTCACCACTAGGGACTTCTAATGAAAAACTGTTTTTT. Translating it yields CASSPLGTSNEKLFF.

The chain recombines TRBV7-6 with TRBJ2-3; a weak D match, TRBD2 (7 bases). The CDR3 sequence is 15 residues long. The germline gives CDR1 SGHVS, CDR2 FNYEAQ. The V end was cut by 1 base, the J end by 1 base, with 9 bases between. The CDR3 spells CASSLGGGRTDTQYF. The CDR3 region has the DNA TGTGCCAGCAGCTTAGGGGGGGGCCGCACAGATACGCAGTATTTT.

The rearrangement links TRBV5-6 to TRBJ2-5; 7 bases are shared with TRBD2. In germline, CDR1 is SGHDT, CDR2 YYEEEE. The CDR3 length is 16 residues. With 3 bases clipped from V and 4 bases from J, the junction kept 12 bases outside the gene matches. CDR3: CASSSTGRLAGETQYF. The CDR3 nucleotides are TGTGCCAGCAGCTCAACCGGACGACTAGCTGGAGAGACCCAGTACTTC.

The chain has TRBV7-9 and TRBJ2-5, with D maybe TRBD2 (5 bases). Germline V lookup: CDR1 SEHNR, CDR2 FQNEAQ (reference sequence). The CDR3 runs to 13 residues. Between the trimmed V and J ends, which lost 8 bases and 3 bases, there was a span of 13 bases. CDR3 in amino acids: CASDRSGEETQYF. DNA for the CDR3: TGTGCCAGCGACCGAAGCGGCGAAGAGACCCAGTACTTC.

The chain combines TRBV6-5 with TRBJ2-5, with a possible D match to TRBD2 (5 bases). From germline, CDR1 is MNHEY and CDR2 SVGAGI. The length of the CDR3 is 14 residues. V lost 7 bases and J 5 bases, leaving 17 bases between the germline ends. The CDR3 loop reads CASTLARRKETQYF. In DNA form, the CDR3 reads TGTGCCAGCACCCTAGCACGGCGAAAGGAGACCCAGTACTTC.

CDR3 DNA sequence: TGTGCCACCCGGGGGAATACGGAAAACATTCAGTACTTC. Translated, it gives CATRGNTENIQYF. V and J are TRBV19 and TRBJ2-4; D might be TRBD2 (6 bases). Trimming took 10 bases from V and 5 from J, leaving 15 bases between them. The CDR3 spans 13 residues. Germline V lookup: CDR1 LNHDA, CDR2 SQIVND (reference sequence).

The chain links TRBV21-1 to TRBJ1-5; the D call TRBD1 from the table was never checked on the DNA. TRBV21-1 is deemed a pseudogene. The CDR3 extends over 11 amino acids. This CDR3 is CAHRVGQPQHF. The CDR3 nucleotides are TGTGCCCACAGGGTAGGCCAGCCCCAGCATTTT.

This chain links TRBV7-2 with TRBJ2-5, with TRBD2 matching 10 bases. Per germline, CDR1 SGHTA and CDR2 FQGNSA. With V trimmed by 4 bases and J by 2 bases, 4 bases remained unmatched. The CDR3 extends over 15 amino acids. The chain's CDR3 is CASSSSGGPQETQYF. For the CDR3, the DNA is TGTGCCAGCAGCTCTAGCGGGGGACCACAAGAGACCCAGTACTTC.

The chain carries TRBV4-1 and TRBJ2-1, with D tentatively TRBD2 (6 bases). The CDR3 totals 14 residues. V lost 4 bases to trimming and J lost 6 bases, with 13 bases between them. The germline V gene encodes CDR1 MGHRA and CDR2 YSYEKL. The CDR3 DNA reads TGCGCCAGCAGCCCATTGGAGGGGTTCAATGAGCAGTTCTTC. Protein sequence: CASSPLEGFNEQFF.

The rearrangement links TRBV10-3 to TRBJ2-7, with 7 bases fitting TRBD1. The CDR3 covers 15 residues. In germline, CDR1 is ENHRY, CDR2 SYGVKD. Trimming at V came to 4 bases and at J to 1 base, leaving 7 bases not matched to a gene. The CDR3 nucleotides are TGTGCCATCAGTGGCTTGACAGGGCCTTCCTACGAGCAGTACTTC. Translation gives CAISGLTGPSYEQYF.

The V and J genes are TRBV18 and TRBJ2-2; tentative D call: TRBD1 (6 bases). There are 14 residues in the CDR3. Trimming removed 6 bases at V and 6 bases at J, with 14 bases between. Germline V lookup: CDR1 KGHSH, CDR2 LQKENI. The CDR3 nucleotides read TGTGCCAGCTCCCAGGGGCCATTTGCCGGGGAGCTGTTTTTT. Protein sequence: CASSQGPFAGELFF.

The V call is TRBV15, the J call TRBJ1-1; 9 bases align to TRBD1. The germline CDR1 and CDR2 sequences are LNHNV and YYDKDF (reference sequence). V lost 9 bases, J lost 3 bases, and 11 bases stayed unmatched. This CDR3 contains 15 residues. CDR3 sequence (DNA): TGTGCCACGATTGATGAGACAGGGGGGTACACTGAAGCTTTCTTT. Its translation: CATIDETGGYTEAFF.